This T cell receptor (beta chain) was captured in a study of long-term antiretroviral therapy in people with HIV. Study in general: About a decade before 2015, the earliest samples were taken when ART was typically delayed. Findings of the study overall: ART adherence was not documented, and neither viral resistance nor therapy changes had any data.

Survey-level resolution applied to immunoSEQ assay v3.0. Generated by immunoSEQ multiplex PCR, the TCRdb table keeps only in-frame clones and is missing some. This repertoire shows tens of thousands of clones, 80% to 85% found once; its top ten account for around 13%. The CDR3 length is 12 residues. Per germline, CDR1 MDHEN and CDR2 SYDVKM. The V and J ends lost 5 bases and 7 bases, in that order; junction bases with no gene match: 4. United States facilities provided treatment to all participants with HIV. As regards this clone: Its specificity is unknown.

V gene TRBV28 combines with J gene TRBJ1-2, with 7 bases matching TRBD1. Specimen: unsorted PBMCs, collected 2.9 years after starting antiretroviral therapy. This TCR came from a man aged 50 to 60 with HIV. Here the CDR3 DNA reads TGTGCCAGCAGTACGTACAGGGGTGGCTACACCTTC. Residues: CASSTYRGGYTF.